The 15 T cell receptor beta chains below were found in one sample sequenced in a study of monozygotic twins with inflammatory bowel disease. TCRdb reanalyzed the 5' RACE reads and collapses them to one entry per CDR3 protein, without DNA. The specimen's table records a few hundred thousand distinct CDR3 sequences. Specimen: blood. The origin of the receptors is a human donor with ulcerative colitis or Crohn's disease, or a healthy co-twin of an affected twin (not recorded which).

This sequence joins TRBV27 and TRBJ1-1; the D call of TRBD1 rests on TCRdb alone, since no DNA is present to check it. From germline, CDR1 is MNHEY and CDR2 SMNVEV (reference sequence). The CDR3 sequence is 13 residues long. The CDR3 region is CASSLNPGTEAFF.

V is TRBV12-3 or TRBV12-4 and J is TRBJ1-6; TCRdb proposes TRBD1, but this gene call is untestable without DNA. The CDR3 is made up of 18 amino acids. The chain's CDR3 is CASSPGQVLGSYNSPLHF.

This rearrangement joins TRBV7-3 to TRBJ1-6; without DNA, the TCRdb call of TRBD1 cannot be checked. Germline V gene sequence: CDR1 SGHTA, CDR2 FQGTGA. This CDR3 spans 14 amino acids. The CDR3: CASSSGTQNSPLHF.

The rearrangement links TRBV6-5 to TRBJ1-1; the TRBD1 assignment by TCRdb is unverifiable without DNA. Germline V gene data show CDR1 as MNHEY and CDR2 as SVGAGI. This CDR3 has 17 residues. CDR3 sequence reads: CASSYRPPQGADTEAFF.

This CDR3 reads CSARVTLNEKLFF. This sequence joins TRBV20-1 and TRBJ1-4. CDR1 DFQATT and CDR2 SNEGSKA come from the germline V gene (reference sequence). The CDR3 runs 13 residues.

This sequence joins TRBV5-1 and TRBJ2-1; the TRBD1 assignment by TCRdb is unverifiable without DNA. CDR1 SGHRS and CDR2 YFSETQ come from the germline V gene. The length of the CDR3 is 13 residues. The CDR3 loop is CASQGVLGTEQFF.

V usage is TRBV20-1 and J usage is TRBJ2-1. This CDR3 is built from 14 residues. Germline loops: CDR1 DFQATT, CDR2 SNEGSKA (reference sequence). The CDR3 region is CSARDLRDYNEQFF.

This CDR3 is CASSQKGTQYF. The chain combines TRBV3-1 with TRBJ2-5. This CDR3 has 11 amino acids. Germline V lookup: CDR1 LGHDT, CDR2 YNNKEL (reference sequence).

The chain carries TRBV28 and TRBJ2-7. Germline CDR1 reads MDHEN; CDR2 reads SYDVKM. The CDR3 is 12 amino acids. CDR3 sequence: CASHRDSYEQYF.

The rearrangement joins TRBV10-2 to TRBJ2-3; TCRdb outputs TRBD1, but without DNA this stays unchecked. Germline V gene lookup returns CDR1 WSHSY and CDR2 SAAADI. CDR3 length: 14 residues. CDR3 sequence: CASSDVGGVDTQYF.

This sequence joins TRBV12-3 or TRBV12-4 and TRBJ1-2; TCRdb calls TRBD1, which cannot be checked without DNA. The CDR3 length is 15 residues. CDR3 region: CASSFYPGQGEGYTF.

The chain has TRBV29-1 and TRBJ1-2; TCRdb's assignment of TRBD1 cannot be checked, as there is no DNA. In germline, CDR1 is SQVTM, CDR2 ANQGSEA. CDR3 length: 12 amino acids. The CDR3 region is CSVSTGNYGYTF.

The V and J genes are TRBV11-3 and TRBJ2-7; with no DNA, the TCRdb D assignment of TRBD1 cannot be verified. Germline-derived CDR1 and CDR2 are SGHNT and YENEEA. The CDR3 length is 13 residues. CDR3 sequence: CASSPRGVEEQYF.

The CDR3 is CASRDRNNEKLFF. The chain couples TRBV25-1 to TRBJ1-4. Per the germline V gene, CDR1 is MGHDK and CDR2 is SYGVNS. The CDR3 has 13 amino acids.

The chain uses TRBV12-3 or TRBV12-4 and TRBJ1-6; TCRdb's D call of TRBD1 is untestable without DNA. This CDR3 has 16 amino acids. The CDR3 spells CASSLGRGTANSPLHF.